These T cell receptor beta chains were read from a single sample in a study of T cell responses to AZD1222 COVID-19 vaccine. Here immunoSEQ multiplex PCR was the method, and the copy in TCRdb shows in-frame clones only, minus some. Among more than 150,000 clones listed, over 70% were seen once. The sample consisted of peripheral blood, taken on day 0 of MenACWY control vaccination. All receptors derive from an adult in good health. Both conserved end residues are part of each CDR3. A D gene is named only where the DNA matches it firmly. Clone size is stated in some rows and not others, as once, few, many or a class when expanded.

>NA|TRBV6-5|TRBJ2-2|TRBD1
CASSSHRGLGELFF
TGTGCCAGCAGTTCGCACAGGGGGCTCGGGGAGCTGTTTTTT
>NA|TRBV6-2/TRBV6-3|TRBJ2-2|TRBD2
CASSYPPLGAGANTGELFF
TGTGCCAGCAGTTACCCCCCATTAGGAGCGGGAGCCAACACCGGGGAGCTGTTTTTT
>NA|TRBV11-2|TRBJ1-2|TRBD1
CASSLGDRDSLYGYTF
TGTGCCAGCAGCTTAGGGGACCGGGACAGCCTCTATGGCTACACCTTC
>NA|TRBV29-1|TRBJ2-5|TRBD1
CSGTPRRQGEETQYF
TGCAGCGGTACACCCAGGAGACAGGGAGAAGAGACCCAGTACTTC
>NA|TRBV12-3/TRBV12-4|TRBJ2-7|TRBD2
CASGGLAGDEQYF
TGTGCCAGCGGAGGACTAGCGGGTGACGAGCAGTACTTC
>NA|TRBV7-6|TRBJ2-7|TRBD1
CASSLDRGPGYEQYF
TGTGCCAGCAGCCTAGACAGGGGGCCTGGCTACGAGCAGTACTTC
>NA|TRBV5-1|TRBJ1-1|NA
CASSYGAQAFF
TGCGCCAGCAGCTACGGGGCGCAGGCTTTCTTT
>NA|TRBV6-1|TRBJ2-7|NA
CASSEAVNHEQYF
TGTGCCAGCAGTGAAGCGGTAAACCACGAGCAGTACTTC
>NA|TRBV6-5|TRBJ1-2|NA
CASSFPPGSTGYGYTF
TGTGCCAGCAGTTTCCCTCCCGGGTCCACGGGATATGGCTACACCTTC
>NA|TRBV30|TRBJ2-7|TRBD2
CAWSPASGWDSYEQYF
TGTGCCTGGAGCCCCGCTAGCGGGTGGGACTCCTACGAGCAGTACTTC
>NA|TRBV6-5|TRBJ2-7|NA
CASSYSRLYEQYF
TGTGCCAGCAGTTATAGTAGGCTTTACGAGCAGTACTTC
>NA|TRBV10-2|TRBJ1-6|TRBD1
CASSETTGGFSPLHF
TGCGCCAGCAGTGAGACGACAGGGGGCTTTTCACCCCTCCACTTT
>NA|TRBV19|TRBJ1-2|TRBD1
CATTTGLPRYGYTF
TGTGCCACGACGACAGGGTTACCCCGCTATGGCTACACCTTC
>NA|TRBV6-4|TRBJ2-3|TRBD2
CASSDSSSGSTDTQYF
TGTGCCAGCAGTGACTCGAGTAGCGGGAGCACAGATACGCAGTATTTT
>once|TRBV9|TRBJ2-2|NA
CASSVSPANTGELFF
TGTGCCAGCAGCGTATCCCCAGCGAACACCGGGGAGCTGTTTTTT
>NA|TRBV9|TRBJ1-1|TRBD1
CASSETGGNTEAFF
TGTGCCAGCAGCGAAACAGGGGGCAACACTGAAGCTTTCTTT
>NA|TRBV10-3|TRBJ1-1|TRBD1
CATSGNRGETEAFF
TGTGCCACCTCCGGAAACAGGGGGGAGACTGAAGCTTTCTTT